The source of this T cell receptor beta chain is a study of glioma-infiltrating T cells after dendritic cell vaccination. Germline V lookup: CDR1 SGHTA, CDR2 FQGNSA. This CDR3 is built from 15 residues. Trimming at V came to 1 base and at J to 4 bases, leaving 4 bases not matched to a gene. Libraries were prepared by immunoSEQ multiplex PCR; TCRdb keeps only in-frame clonotypes and omits some of them. Found here are some 70,000 clones, around 86% of them singletons; the top ten hold 9.2%. This sample comprised blood, obtained before dendritic cell vaccination. The TCR was taken from a human donor with glioblastoma. The chain is built from TRBV7-2 and TRBJ2-7; TRBD1 matches at 10 bases. The DNA for the CDR3 is TGTGCCAGCAGCTTAGGCGGGACAGGGGCGTACGAGCAGTACTTC. Translated: CASSLGGTGAYEQYF.